This TCR beta chain was found in a study of OX40 agonist ivuxolimab in advanced cancers. Study background: Dose-escalation patients had hepatocellular carcinoma, melanoma, renal cell or head and neck cancer. General study results and limits: It was not determined which antigens were specifically recognized by the peripheral T cells that had undergone clonal expansion. Partial responders receiving 0.1-3.0 mg/kg showed among the lowest clonal expansion.

Blood got drawn at baseline, again on cycle 4 day 1, and then on cycle 7 day 1. The ends were cut back, 1 base at V and 6 bases at J, with 14 bases in the middle. There are 15 residues in the CDR3. CDR1 and CDR2 from the germline V gene are MNHEY and SMNVEV (reference sequence). The data were produced by immunoSEQ multiplex PCR, yet TCRdb's version contains in-frame clones alone and is incomplete. Of approximately 54,000 clones detected, around 93% appear once; the ten largest clones hold about 9.3%. Comment on this clone: The antigen is undetermined.

The specimen was CD4+ or CD8+ T cells sorted from blood, collected in a trial of the OX40 agonist ivuxolimab. The chain has TRBV27 and TRBJ2-3; possibly TRBD2 for D (6 bases). The receptor was isolated from an adult with an advanced solid tumor such as melanoma, head and neck, liver or kidney cancer. The CDR3 coding sequence is TGTGCCAGCAGTTTATTAATCCGGGGGACTGATACGCAGTATTTT. The encoded protein is CASSLLIRGTDTQYF.